Each of the 9 T cell receptor beta chains below was sequenced from the same sample in a study of T cell repertoires in cytomegalovirus infection. Via MiXCR, TCRdb re-called the reads, giving one row per CDR3 protein. The data hold roughly 320,000 distinct CDR3 sequences, with about 9.2% observed a single time. Sequenced sample: PBMCs. These receptors came from a human donor in good health (CMV status not recorded). Some clones in this sample may be carry-over from other donors' samples.

The J gene is TRBJ1-3, the V gene TRBV6-5; D is unclear. V shed 2 bases and J shed 0 bases, with 11 bases lying between them. There are 16 residues in the CDR3. CDR1 and CDR2 (germline): MNHEY, SVGAGI. For the CDR3, the DNA is TGTGCCAGCAGTTACGGGCAGAGACTCTCTGGAAACACCATATATTTT. Its translation: CASSYGQRLSGNTIYF.

The rearrangement joins TRBV20-1 to TRBJ1-5, with 7 bases identical to TRBD1. Germline assignment: CDR1 DFQATT and CDR2 SNEGSKA (reference sequence). Trimming took 4 bases from V and 4 from J; bases not matched to a gene: 7. The CDR3 contains 14 residues. Here the CDR3 DNA reads TGCAGTGCTACCAGGACAGGCGGTAATCAGCCCCAGCATTTT. Amino acid sequence: CSATRTGGNQPQHF.

This clonotype was recorded at least ten times. The rearrangement uses TRBV14 and TRBJ2-7; 9 nucleotides align to TRBD1. The J segment lost 2 bases and the V segment lost 0 bases, leaving 8 bases of the junction unmatched. The CDR3 length is 17 residues. The germline V gene has CDR1 SGHDN and CDR2 FVKESK. The CDR3 DNA follows: TGTGCCAGCAGCCAAGACAGGACAGGGGAATATCCCTACGAGCAGTACGTC. Translation gives CASSQDRTGEYPYEQYV.

This clonotype was counted at least ten times. V and J are TRBV20-1 and TRBJ1-4, with 7 nucleotides matching TRBD1. CDR3 length: 14 residues. The germline gives CDR1 DFQATT, CDR2 SNEGSKA (reference sequence). J was trimmed by 5 bases and V by 1 base; bases with no gene match: 4. CDR3 sequence: CSARAGGDNEKLFF. As DNA, the CDR3 is TGCAGTGCTAGAGCAGGGGGAGACAATGAAAAACTGTTTTTT.

This clonotype was counted ten times or more. This chain uses TRBV2 with TRBJ1-5; unclear D gene. CDR1 and CDR2 (germline): SNHLY, FYNNEI. The CDR3 covers 14 residues. V was cut by 0 bases and J by 7 bases, with 10 bases left in between. The CDR3 loop is CASSEALEWQPQHF. For the CDR3, the DNA is TGTGCCAGCAGTGAAGCACTGGAGTGGCAGCCCCAGCATTTT.

V usage is TRBV28 and J usage is TRBJ1-2; D remains ambiguous. Germline assignment: CDR1 MDHEN and CDR2 SYDVKM. CDR3 size: 13 residues. V was trimmed by 3 bases and J by 4 bases, leaving 9 bases between them. This CDR3 reads CASSLGGLYGYTF. As DNA, the CDR3 is TGTGCCAGCAGTTTGGGAGGCCTCTATGGCTACACCTTC.

Ten or more counts support this clonotype. J is TRBJ1-5 and V is TRBV7-8; TRBD1 matches at 9 bases. The germline V gene has CDR1 SGHVS and CDR2 FQNEAQ. This CDR3 contains 12 residues. V lost 4 bases, J lost 16 bases, and 8 bases stayed unmatched. This CDR3 is CASSSGTGSYHF. CDR3 bases: TGTGCCAGCAGCTCAGGGACAGGGTCCTACCATTTT.

V usage is TRBV6-5 and J usage is TRBJ1-1; TRBD1 aligns across 7 bases. The CDR3 runs to 13 residues. V shed 5 bases and J 4 bases; nucleotides not matched to a gene: 4. Germline loops: CDR1 MNHEY, CDR2 SVGAGI. CDR3 sequence (DNA): TGTGCCAGCAGTACGCGACAGGGCACTGAAGCTTTCTTT. Residues: CASSTRQGTEAFF.

There are many counts of this clonotype. V usage is TRBV5-1 and J usage is TRBJ2-7; TRBD1 agrees at 8 bases. The V and J ends lost 1 base and 4 bases, in that order; junction bases with no gene match: 1. The CDR3 is 13 residues long. Germline V gene sequence: CDR1 SGHRS, CDR2 YFSETQ. CDR3 in amino acids: CASSLRTGYEQYF. The CDR3 coding sequence is TGCGCCAGCAGCTTGAGGACAGGGTACGAGCAGTACTTC.